The 15 T cell receptor beta chains reported below all come from one sample, sequenced in a study of siplizumab effects on memory and regulatory T cells. Produced via immunoSEQ multiplex PCR; TCRdb's table is partial and in-frame only. The repertoire holds tens of thousands of clones, around 89% seen once, with about 0.25% in the top ten. Material for sequencing was naive CD4+ T cells sorted from blood. These receptors originate from a human donor in good health.

The CDR3 nucleotides read TGTGCCAGCAGCTTAAGGTTCTTGAGCAATGAGCAGTTCTTC. Its protein is CASSLRFLSNEQFF. The rearrangement links TRBV13 to TRBJ2-1; the D is unclear. From germline, CDR1 is PRHDT and CDR2 FYEKMQ (reference sequence). Trimming removed 2 bases at V and 6 bases at J, with 11 bases between. The CDR3 covers 14 residues. Together with reference TRBV13 and TRBJ2-1, the CDR3 gives the full variable domain: AAGVIQSPRHLIKEKRETATLKCYPIPRHDTVYWYQQGPGQDPQFLISFYEKMQSDKGSIPDRFSAQQFSDYHSELNMSSLELGDSALYFCASSLRFLSNEQFFGPGTRLTVL.

In this sample, this clone turned up once. The chain combines TRBV7-9 with TRBJ2-7; possibly TRBD2 for D (5 bases). The CDR3 has 12 residues. Germline values: CDR1 SEHNR, CDR2 FQNEAQ (reference sequence). With 2 bases removed from V and 6 bases from J, the gap between germline ends came to 8 bases. The CDR3 DNA reads TGTGCCAGCAGCTTAATGGCGGGCGAGCAGTACTTC. Its translation: CASSLMAGEQYF.

In this sample, this clone turned up once. V is TRBV18 and J is TRBJ1-6, with 10 nucleotides matching TRBD1. Trimming cost V 3 bases and J 8 bases; bases outside gene matches: 4. Germline V gene data show CDR1 as KGHSH and CDR2 as LQKENI. The CDR3 length is 15 residues. The CDR3 here is CASSPGQGDYSPLHF. DNA for the CDR3: TGTGCCAGCTCACCCGGACAGGGGGACTATTCACCCCTCCACTTT.

The chain carries TRBV7-2 and TRBJ2-1, with 10 bases that match TRBD2. Germline V lookup: CDR1 SGHTA, CDR2 FQGNSA. The J segment lost 7 bases and the V segment lost 6 bases, leaving 6 bases of the junction unmatched. The CDR3 contains 14 residues. CDR3 bases: TGTGCCAGCAGTCCACCTAGCGGGAGTAATGAGCAGTTCTTC. Encoded protein: CASSPPSGSNEQFF.

The chain links TRBV11-3 to TRBJ2-2; no firm D call. Trimming cost V 1 base and J 5 bases, with 11 bases left between them. Germline V gene sequence: CDR1 SGHNT, CDR2 YENEEA. The CDR3 length is 15 residues. The DNA for the CDR3 is TGTGCCAGCAGCTTAGGCATCGCGAGGACCGGGGAGCTGTTTTTT. Amino acid sequence: CASSLGIARTGELFF.

The CDR3 bases are TGCGCCAGCAGCTGGGGGGAAGGGTCGGCTTCCACCGGGGAGCTGTTTTTT. Translation: CASSWGEGSASTGELFF. The rearrangement uses TRBV5-1 and TRBJ2-2, with a possible D match to TRBD2 (6 bases). From germline, CDR1 is SGHRS and CDR2 YFSETQ. V dropped 3 bases and J dropped 4 bases, with 19 bases sitting between them. CDR3 length: 17 amino acids.

The rearrangement links TRBV6-4 to TRBJ2-1; 12 bases are a match to TRBD2. Per the germline V gene, CDR1 is MRHNA and CDR2 is SNTAGT. The CDR3 is 15 residues long. Trimming removed 2 bases from V and 7 bases from J; junction bases left unmatched: 3. CDR3 DNA: TGTGCCAGCAGTGACCTAGCGGGGGGGCGGAATGAGCAGTTCTTC. It specifies CASSDLAGGRNEQFF.

J is TRBJ1-1 and V is TRBV9, with 8 bases matching TRBD1. The CDR3 loop spans 15 amino acids. The junction had 9 bases not matched to a gene; V was cut back by 3 bases and J by 5 bases. Per the germline V gene, CDR1 is SGDLS and CDR2 is YYNGEE. The CDR3 DNA follows: TGTGCCAGCAGCGAACGACAGGGGTTTGATACTGAAGCTTTCTTT. This gives the protein CASSERQGFDTEAFF.

This clone was detected only once. The chain couples TRBV19 to TRBJ1-6; 10 bases are a match to TRBD1. V shed 2 bases, J shed 1 base, and the junction held 2 bases outside the gene matches. Germline V lookup: CDR1 LNHDA, CDR2 SQIVND (reference sequence). There are 17 residues in the CDR3. In nucleotides, the CDR3 is TGTGCCAGTAGTATAAGACAGGGGGCATCCTATAATTCACCCCTCCACTTT. This gives the protein CASSIRQGASYNSPLHF.

The chain carries TRBV19 and TRBJ1-2; unclear D gene. Trimming removed 7 bases from V and 1 base from J, with 7 bases in between. The CDR3 consists of 12 residues. Germline CDR1 reads LNHDA; CDR2 reads SQIVND (reference sequence). The DNA for the CDR3 is TGTGCCAGTAAACCCTTTAACTATGGCTACACCTTC. Translated, it gives CASKPFNYGYTF.

This clone was detected only once. The rearrangement joins TRBV5-6 to TRBJ2-7, with 8 bases identical to TRBD2. The V gene's germline CDR1 is SGHDT and CDR2 YYEEEE. V trimming: 4 bases; J trimming: 3 bases; junction bases outside the gene matches: 3. The CDR3 runs 13 residues. In DNA form, the CDR3 reads TGTGCCAGCAGCCCGGGGGGGTTCTACGAGCAGTACTTC. Protein product: CASSPGGFYEQYF.

This sequence joins TRBV30 and TRBJ2-3; TRBD1 might be the D (5 bases). This CDR3 region has 13 residues. Germline values: CDR1 GTSNPN, CDR2 SVGIG (reference sequence). The V end was cut by 1 base, the J end by 5 bases, with 10 bases between. CDR3 coding DNA: TGTGCCTGGAGTGACGGGCAGGGAGATACGCAGTATTTT. It encodes CAWSDGQGDTQYF.

Notes on this clone: Sequence at one end of the junction differs from germline and may be a read error. V gene TRBV7-7 combines with J gene TRBJ2-5, with a weak D call TRBD1 (7 bases). Germline V CDR1 and CDR2: SSHAT, FNYEAQ (reference sequence). The CDR3 covers 15 residues. The CDR3 DNA reads TGTGCTAGCAGCTCCAGACAGGGAGGTGGGGAGACCCAGTACTTC. It codes for CASSSRQGGGETQYF.

The V gene is TRBV5-1, the J gene TRBJ2-1; D possibly uses TRBD1 or TRBD2 (5 bases each). The CDR3 runs 14 residues. Per the germline V gene, CDR1 is SGHRS and CDR2 is YFSETQ. The V gene lost 4 bases and the J gene lost 4 bases, with 12 bases spanning the gap. The CDR3: CASSPGDRYNEQFF. The DNA of the CDR3 is TGCGCCAGCAGCCCCGGGGACCGATACAATGAGCAGTTCTTC.

The chain uses TRBV7-9 and TRBJ1-2; D is possibly TRBD1 (5 bases). V lost 5 bases and J 2 bases, leaving 9 bases between the germline ends. From germline, CDR1 is SEHNR and CDR2 FQNEAQ (reference sequence). CDR3 length equals 13 residues. CDR3 residues: CASSPDRNYGYTF. DNA of the CDR3: TGTGCCAGCAGCCCCGACAGAAACTATGGCTACACCTTC.